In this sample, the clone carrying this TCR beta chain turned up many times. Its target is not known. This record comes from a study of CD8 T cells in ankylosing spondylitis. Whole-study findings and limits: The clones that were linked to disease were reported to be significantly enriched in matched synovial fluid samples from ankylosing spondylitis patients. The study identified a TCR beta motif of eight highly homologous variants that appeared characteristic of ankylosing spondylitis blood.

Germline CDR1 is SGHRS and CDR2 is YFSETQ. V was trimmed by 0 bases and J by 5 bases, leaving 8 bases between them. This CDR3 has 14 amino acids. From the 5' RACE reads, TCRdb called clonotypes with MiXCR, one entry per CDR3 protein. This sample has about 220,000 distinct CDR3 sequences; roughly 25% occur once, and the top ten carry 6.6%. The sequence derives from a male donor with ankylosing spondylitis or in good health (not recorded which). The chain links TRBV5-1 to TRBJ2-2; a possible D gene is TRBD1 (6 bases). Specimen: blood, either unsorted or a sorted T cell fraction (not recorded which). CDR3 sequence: CASSLGTGTGELFF. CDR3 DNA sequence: TGCGCCAGCAGCTTGGGTACAGGGACCGGGGAGCTGTTTTTT.